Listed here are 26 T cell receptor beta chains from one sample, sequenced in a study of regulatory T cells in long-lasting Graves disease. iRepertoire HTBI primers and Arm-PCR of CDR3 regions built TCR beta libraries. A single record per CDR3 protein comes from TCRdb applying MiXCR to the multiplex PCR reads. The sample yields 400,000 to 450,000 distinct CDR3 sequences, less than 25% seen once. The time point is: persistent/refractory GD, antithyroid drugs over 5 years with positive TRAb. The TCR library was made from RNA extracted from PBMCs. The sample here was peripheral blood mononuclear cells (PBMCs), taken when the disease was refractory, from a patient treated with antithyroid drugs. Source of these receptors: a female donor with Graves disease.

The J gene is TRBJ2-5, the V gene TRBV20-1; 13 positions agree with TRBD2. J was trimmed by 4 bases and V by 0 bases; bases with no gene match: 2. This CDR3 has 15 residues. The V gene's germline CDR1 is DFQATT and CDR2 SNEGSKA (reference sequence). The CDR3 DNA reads TGCAGTGCTAGAGATCGACTAGCGGGAGGAGAGACCCAGTACTTC. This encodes CSARDRLAGGETQYF.

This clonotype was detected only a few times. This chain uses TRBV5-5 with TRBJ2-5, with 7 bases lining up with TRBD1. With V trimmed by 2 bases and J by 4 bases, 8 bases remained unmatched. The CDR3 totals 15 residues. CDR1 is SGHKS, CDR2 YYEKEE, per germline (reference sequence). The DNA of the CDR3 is TGTGCCAGCAGCTTACAGGGGATTCCGATAGAGACCCAGTACTTC. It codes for CASSLQGIPIETQYF.

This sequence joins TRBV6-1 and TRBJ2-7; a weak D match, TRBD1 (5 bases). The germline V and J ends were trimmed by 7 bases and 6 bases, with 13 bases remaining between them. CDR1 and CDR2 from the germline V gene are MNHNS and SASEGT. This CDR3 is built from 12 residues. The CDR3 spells CASTSGIGEQYF. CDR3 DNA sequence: TGTGCCAGCACCTCAGGGATAGGCGAGCAGTACTTC.

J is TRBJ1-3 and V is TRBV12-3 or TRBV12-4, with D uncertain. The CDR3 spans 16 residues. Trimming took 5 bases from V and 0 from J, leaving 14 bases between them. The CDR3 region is CASSLEAGPSGNTIYF. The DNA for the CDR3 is TGTGCCAGCAGTCTCGAGGCAGGTCCCTCTGGAAACACCATATATTTT.

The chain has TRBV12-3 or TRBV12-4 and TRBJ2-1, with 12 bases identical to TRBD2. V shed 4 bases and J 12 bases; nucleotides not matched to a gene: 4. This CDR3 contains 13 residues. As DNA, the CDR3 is TGTGCCAGCAGTTCGGGACTAGCGGGCAGGCAGTTCTTC. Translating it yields CASSSGLAGRQFF.

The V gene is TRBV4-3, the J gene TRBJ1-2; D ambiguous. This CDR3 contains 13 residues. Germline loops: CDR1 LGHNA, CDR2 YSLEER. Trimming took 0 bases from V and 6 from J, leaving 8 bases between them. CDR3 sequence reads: CASSQEGSNGYTF. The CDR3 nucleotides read TGCGCCAGCAGCCAAGAAGGATCTAATGGCTACACCTTC.

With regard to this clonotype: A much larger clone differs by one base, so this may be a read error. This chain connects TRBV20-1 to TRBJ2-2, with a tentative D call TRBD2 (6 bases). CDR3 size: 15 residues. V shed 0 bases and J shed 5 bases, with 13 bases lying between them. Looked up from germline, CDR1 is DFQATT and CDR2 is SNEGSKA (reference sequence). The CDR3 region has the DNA TGCAGTGCTAGAGAGGGATCGGGAGAAACCGGGGAGCTGTTTTTT. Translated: CSAREGSGETGELFF.

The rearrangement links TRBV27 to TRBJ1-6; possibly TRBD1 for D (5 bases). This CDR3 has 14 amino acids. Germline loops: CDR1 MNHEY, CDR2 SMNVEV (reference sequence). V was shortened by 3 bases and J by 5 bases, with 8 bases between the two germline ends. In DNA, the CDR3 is TGTGCCAGCAGTTTTTTAGGGGATAATTCACCCCTCCACTTT. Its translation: CASSFLGDNSPLHF.

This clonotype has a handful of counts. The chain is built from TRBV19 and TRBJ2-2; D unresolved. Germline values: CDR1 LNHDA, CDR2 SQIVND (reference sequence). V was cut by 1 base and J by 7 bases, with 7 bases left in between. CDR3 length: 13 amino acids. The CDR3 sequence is CASSIGPGGELFF. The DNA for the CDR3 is TGTGCCAGTAGTATAGGTCCGGGCGGGGAGCTGTTTTTT.

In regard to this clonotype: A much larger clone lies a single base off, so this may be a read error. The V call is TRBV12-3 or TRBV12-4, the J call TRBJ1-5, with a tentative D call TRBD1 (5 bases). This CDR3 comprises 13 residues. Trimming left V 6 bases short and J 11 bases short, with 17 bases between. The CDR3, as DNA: TGTGCCAGCAGCCGGGACCTAACGCAGACCCAGCATTTT. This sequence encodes CASSRDLTQTQHF.

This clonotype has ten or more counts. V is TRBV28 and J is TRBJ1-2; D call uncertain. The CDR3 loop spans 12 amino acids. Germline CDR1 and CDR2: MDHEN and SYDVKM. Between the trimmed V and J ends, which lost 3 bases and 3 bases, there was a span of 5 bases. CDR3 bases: TGTGCCAGCAGTTTCCAGGACTATGGCTACACCTTC. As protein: CASSFQDYGYTF.

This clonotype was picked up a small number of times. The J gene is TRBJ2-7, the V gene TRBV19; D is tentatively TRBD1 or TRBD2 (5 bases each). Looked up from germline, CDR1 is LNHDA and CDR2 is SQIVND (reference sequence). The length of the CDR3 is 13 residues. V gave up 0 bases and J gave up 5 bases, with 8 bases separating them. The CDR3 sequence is CASSIDGGDEQYF. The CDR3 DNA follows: TGTGCCAGTAGTATAGATGGGGGAGACGAGCAGTACTTC.

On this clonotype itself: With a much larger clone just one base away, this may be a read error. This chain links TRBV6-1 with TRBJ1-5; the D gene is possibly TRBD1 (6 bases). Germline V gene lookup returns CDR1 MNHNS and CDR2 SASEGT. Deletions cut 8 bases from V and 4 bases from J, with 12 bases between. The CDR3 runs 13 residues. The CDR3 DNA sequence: TGTGCCAGCCAGGACAGCGGGAATCAGCCCCAGCATTTT. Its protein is CASQDSGNQPQHF.

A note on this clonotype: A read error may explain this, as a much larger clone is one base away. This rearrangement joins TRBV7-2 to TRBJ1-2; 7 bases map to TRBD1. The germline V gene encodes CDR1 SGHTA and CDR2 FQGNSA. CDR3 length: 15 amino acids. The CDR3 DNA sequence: TGTGCCGGCAGCCTATCAGACAGGGACCTTTGGGGCTACACCTTC. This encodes CAGSLSDRDLWGYTF.

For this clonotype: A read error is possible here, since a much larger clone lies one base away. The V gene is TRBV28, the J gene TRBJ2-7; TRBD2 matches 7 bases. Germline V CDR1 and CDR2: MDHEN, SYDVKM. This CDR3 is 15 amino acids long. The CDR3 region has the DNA TGTGCCAGCAGTCAGGCGGGCGGGAGCTCCTACGAGCAGTGCTTC. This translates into CASSQAGGSSYEQCF.

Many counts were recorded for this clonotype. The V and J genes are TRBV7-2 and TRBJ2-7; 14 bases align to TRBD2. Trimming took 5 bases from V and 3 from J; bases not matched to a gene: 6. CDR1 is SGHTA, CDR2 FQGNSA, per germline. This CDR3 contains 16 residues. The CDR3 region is CASSPTGLAGVYEQYF. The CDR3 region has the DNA TGTGCCAGCAGCCCAACGGGACTAGCGGGAGTCTACGAGCAGTACTTC.

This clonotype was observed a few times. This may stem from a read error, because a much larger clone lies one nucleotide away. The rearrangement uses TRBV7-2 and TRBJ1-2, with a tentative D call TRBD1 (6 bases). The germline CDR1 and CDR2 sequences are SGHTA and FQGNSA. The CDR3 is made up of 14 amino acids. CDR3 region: CAGSLAGRGSGYTF. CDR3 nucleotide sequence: TGTGCCGGCAGCTTAGCGGGCAGGGGTAGTGGCTACACCTTC.

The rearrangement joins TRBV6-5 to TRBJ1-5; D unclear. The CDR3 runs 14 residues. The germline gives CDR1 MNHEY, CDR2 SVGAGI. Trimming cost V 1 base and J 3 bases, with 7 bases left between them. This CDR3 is CASSYFRDNQPQHF. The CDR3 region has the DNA TGTGCCAGCAGTTACTTCCGGGACAATCAGCCCCAGCATTTT.

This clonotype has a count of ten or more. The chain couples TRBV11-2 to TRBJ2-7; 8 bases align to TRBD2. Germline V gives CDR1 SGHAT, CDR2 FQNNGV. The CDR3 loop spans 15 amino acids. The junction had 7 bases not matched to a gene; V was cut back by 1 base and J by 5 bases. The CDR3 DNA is TGTGCCAGCAGCTTAGTGGTCGGGAGGGCCCACGAGCAGTACTTC. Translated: CASSLVVGRAHEQYF.

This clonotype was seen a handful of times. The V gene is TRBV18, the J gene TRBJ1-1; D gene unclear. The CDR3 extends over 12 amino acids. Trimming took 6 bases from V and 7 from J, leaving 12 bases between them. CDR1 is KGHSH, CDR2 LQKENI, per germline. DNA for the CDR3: TGTGCCAGCTCTCCTCTTGAACGTGAAGCTTTCTTT. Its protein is CASSPLEREAFF.

DNA of the CDR3: TGTGCCAGCAGCTGGAGGACAGGGACGATAACTGAAGCTTTCTTT. As protein: CASSWRTGTITEAFF. J is TRBJ1-1 and V is TRBV11-2, with 8 positions matching TRBD1. The germline CDR1 and CDR2 sequences are SGHAT and FQNNGV. V shed 4 bases, J shed 5 bases, and the junction held 9 bases outside the gene matches. The CDR3 sequence is 15 residues long.

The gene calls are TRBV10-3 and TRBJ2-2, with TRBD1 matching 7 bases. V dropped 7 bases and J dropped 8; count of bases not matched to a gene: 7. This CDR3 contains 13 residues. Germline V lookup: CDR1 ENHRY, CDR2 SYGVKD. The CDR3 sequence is CAITQTGVGELFF. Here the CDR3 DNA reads TGTGCCATCACCCAAACAGGGGTGGGGGAGCTGTTTTTT.

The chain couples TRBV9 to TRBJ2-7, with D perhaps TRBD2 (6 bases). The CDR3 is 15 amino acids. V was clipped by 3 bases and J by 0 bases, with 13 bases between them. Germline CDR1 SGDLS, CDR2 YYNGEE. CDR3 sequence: CASSETGRSSYEQYF. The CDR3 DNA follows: TGTGCCAGCAGCGAGACGGGGAGGAGCTCCTACGAGCAGTACTTC.

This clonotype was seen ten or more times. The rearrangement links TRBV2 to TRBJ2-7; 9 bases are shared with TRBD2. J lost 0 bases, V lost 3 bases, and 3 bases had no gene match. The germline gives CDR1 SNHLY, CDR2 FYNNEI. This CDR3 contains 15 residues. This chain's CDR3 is CASSDRGGDSYEQYF. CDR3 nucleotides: TGTGCCAGCAGTGATCGCGGGGGGGACTCCTACGAGCAGTACTTC. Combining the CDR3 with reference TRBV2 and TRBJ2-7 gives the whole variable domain EPEVTQTPSHQVTQMGQEVILRCVPISNHLYFYWYRQILGQKVEFLVSFYNNEISEKSEIFDDQFSVERPDGSNFTLKIRSTKLEDSAMYFCASSDRGGDSYEQYFGPGTRLTVT.

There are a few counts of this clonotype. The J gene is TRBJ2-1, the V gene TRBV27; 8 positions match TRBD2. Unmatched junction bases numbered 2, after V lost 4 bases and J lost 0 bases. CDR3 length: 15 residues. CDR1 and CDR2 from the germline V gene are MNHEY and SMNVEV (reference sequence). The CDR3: CASSWSGSSYNEQFF. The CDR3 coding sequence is TGTGCCAGCAGTTGGAGCGGGAGCTCCTACAATGAGCAGTTCTTC.

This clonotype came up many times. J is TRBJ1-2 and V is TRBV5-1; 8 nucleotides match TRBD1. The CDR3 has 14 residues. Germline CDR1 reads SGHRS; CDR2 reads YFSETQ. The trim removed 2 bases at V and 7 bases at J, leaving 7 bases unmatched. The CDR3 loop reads CASSLPGQGGGYTF. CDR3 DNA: TGCGCCAGCAGCTTACCTGGACAGGGCGGTGGCTACACCTTC.